Following are 30 T cell receptor beta chains from one sample sequenced in a study of T cell responses to AZD1222 COVID-19 vaccine. Some clones are missing from TCRdb's copy, which holds only in-frame ones; the method was immunoSEQ multiplex PCR. The sample carries around 92,000 clones, approximately 91% recorded once. The starting material was peripheral blood, obtained on day 0 of AZD1222 vaccination. These receptors all come from an adult in good health.

This rearrangement joins TRBV6-1 to TRBJ2-1; no definite D call. Per germline, CDR1 MNHNS and CDR2 SASEGT. The CDR3 has 13 amino acids. Trimming removed 6 bases from V and 3 bases from J, with 9 bases in between. CDR3 in amino acids: CASRGFNYNEQFF. The CDR3 DNA follows: TGTGCCAGCAGGGGCTTTAACTACAATGAGCAGTTCTTC.

This clone was found once. This rearrangement joins TRBV28 to TRBJ1-2; no reliable D call. This CDR3 is built from 8 residues. Trimming removed 7 bases at V and 12 bases at J, with 6 bases between. Germline loops: CDR1 MDHEN, CDR2 SYDVKM. The CDR3 here is CASIVDTF. CDR3 DNA: TGTGCCAGCATAGTGGACACCTTC.

The rearrangement uses TRBV19 and TRBJ1-5; D may be TRBD1 (5 bases). CDR1 LNHDA and CDR2 SQIVND come from the germline V gene (reference sequence). V lost 6 bases and J lost 0, with 24 bases in between. CDR3 length: 19 amino acids. The CDR3 nucleotides read TGTGCCAGTAGCCTCGTGGGCAGGGACCGAGGATATAGCAATCAGCCCCAGCATTTT. Protein sequence: CASSLVGRDRGYSNQPQHF. The variable domain in full, with the rest retrieved from reference TRBV19 and TRBJ1-5, is DGGITQSPKYLFRKEGQNVTLSCEQNLNHDAMYWYRQDPGQGLRLIYYSQIVNDFQKGDIAEGYSVSREKKESFPLTVTSAQKNPTAFYLCASSLVGRDRGYSNQPQHFGDGTRLSIL.

This chain joins TRBV20-1 and TRBJ2-1; D is unresolved. The germline V gene encodes CDR1 DFQATT and CDR2 SNEGSKA (reference sequence). Trimming stripped 3 bases from V and 6 bases from J, with 6 bases between. The CDR3 sequence is 11 residues long. CDR3 coding DNA: TGCAGTGCTAGGGGCCTCAATGAGCAGTTCTTC. Amino acids: CSARGLNEQFF.

This chain connects TRBV9 to TRBJ1-2, with TRBD1 matching over 8 bases. V gave up 3 bases and J gave up 4 bases; unmatched junction bases: 8. The CDR3 has 15 amino acids. CDR1 and CDR2 from the germline V gene are SGDLS and YYNGEE. The chain's CDR3 is CASSAGTGQGYGYTF. The DNA of the CDR3 is TGTGCCAGCAGCGCAGGAACTGGACAGGGCTATGGCTACACCTTC.

This chain links TRBV30 with TRBJ1-4; D is possibly TRBD1 (6 bases). The V gene lost 0 bases and the J gene lost 10 bases, with 21 bases spanning the gap. The CDR3 has 16 residues. Per germline, CDR1 GTSNPN and CDR2 SVGIG (reference sequence). The CDR3 DNA sequence: TGTGCCTGGAGTGTAATCGGACGCCTCAGAGGGGGAAAACTGTTTTTT. It encodes CAWSVIGRLRGGKLFF. The whole variable domain, remainder taken from reference TRBV30 and TRBJ1-4, is SQTIHQWPATLVQPVGSPLSLECTVEGTSNPNLYWYRQAAGRGLQLLFYSVGIGQISSEVPQNLSASRPQDRQFILSSKKLLLSDSGFYLCAWSVIGRLRGGKLFFGSGTQLSVL.

A single count supports this clone. The chain uses TRBV11-1 and TRBJ1-1, with 12 bases aligning to TRBD1. The germline CDR1 and CDR2 sequences are SGHAT and FQDESV (reference sequence). CDR3 length equals 13 residues. Germline trimming cut 6 bases from V and 12 bases from J; bases unmatched to any gene: 8. The CDR3 region has the DNA TGTGCCAGCAGATCGGGACAGGGGGCGGTGACTTTCTTT. This codes for CASRSGQGAVTFF.

This chain joins TRBV28 and TRBJ2-2, with D perhaps TRBD2 (6 bases). The V end was cut by 3 bases, the J end by 3 bases, with 11 bases between. The CDR3 is 15 residues long. Germline V gives CDR1 MDHEN, CDR2 SYDVKM. The DNA of the CDR3 is TGTGCCAGCAGTTTCGGGACTTTATACACCGGGGAGCTGTTTTTT. Translation: CASSFGTLYTGELFF.

The chain has TRBV9 and TRBJ1-6; tentative D call: TRBD1 (5 bases). CDR3 length equals 16 residues. The V end lost 4 bases, the J end lost 8 bases, and 19 bases lay between the germline ends. Germline CDR1 reads SGDLS; CDR2 reads YYNGEE. In nucleotides, the CDR3 is TGTGCCAGCAGCCCCCAATCGACAGCCTCGGATTCACCCCTCCACTTT. This translates into CASSPQSTASDSPLHF.

This rearrangement joins TRBV9 to TRBJ2-1, with 7 positions matching TRBD2. Germline-derived CDR1 and CDR2 are SGDLS and YYNGEE. This CDR3 has 14 amino acids. Trimming took 4 bases from V and 10 from J; bases not matched to a gene: 11. CDR3 nucleotide sequence: TGTGCCAGCAGCTCCGGCGGGAGAAATGGCGAGCAGTTCTTC. The encoded protein is CASSSGGRNGEQFF.

This chain links TRBV28 with TRBJ1-5; 9 bases agree with TRBD1. The length of the CDR3 is 13 residues. CDR1 is MDHEN and CDR2 is SYDVKM in the germline V gene. With V trimmed by 8 bases and J by 11 bases, 10 bases remained unmatched. CDR3 nucleotides: TGTGCCAGCGGGACAGGGCCTTCATTGGCCCAGCATTTT. Amino acids: CASGTGPSLAQHF.

This chain uses TRBV6-4 with TRBJ2-2, with D perhaps TRBD2 (5 bases). Trimming cost V 2 bases and J 7 bases, with 8 bases left between them. Germline-derived CDR1 and CDR2 are MRHNA and SNTAGT. The CDR3 covers 13 residues. The CDR3 spells CASSDDRGGELFF. CDR3 DNA sequence: TGTGCCAGCAGTGACGACCGGGGCGGGGAGCTGTTTTTT.

The J gene is TRBJ2-7, the V gene TRBV28, with 7 bases lining up with TRBD1. Germline V gene data show CDR1 as MDHEN and CDR2 as SYDVKM. Unmatched junction bases numbered 5, after V lost 5 bases and J lost 1 base. The CDR3 is 14 amino acids. The DNA of the CDR3 is TGTGCCAGCAGTGAGACAGGGACATCCTACGAGCAGTACTTC. Residues: CASSETGTSYEQYF.

The V gene is TRBV24-1, the J gene TRBJ2-1; 8 nucleotides agree with TRBD2. CDR1 is KGHDR, CDR2 SFDVKD, per germline. V lost 4 bases to trimming and J lost 4 bases; unmatched junction nucleotides: 2. CDR3 size: 14 residues. DNA for the CDR3: TGTGCCACCAGTGACGGGAGGGCATACAATGAGCAGTTCTTC. Translation: CATSDGRAYNEQFF.

The chain couples TRBV7-9 to TRBJ2-1; weak D call: TRBD1 (6 bases). The CDR3 is 13 amino acids. Germline CDR1 SEHNR, CDR2 FQNEAQ (reference sequence). The ends were cut back, 4 bases at V and 4 bases at J, with 8 bases in the middle. The CDR3 nucleotides read TGTGCCAGCAGCTCTCAGGGGTACAATGAGCAGTTCTTC. Translating gives CASSSQGYNEQFF.

This clone was seen once. This sequence joins TRBV12-3 or TRBV12-4 and TRBJ2-3; D unclear. The CDR3 contains 12 residues. Trimming left V 3 bases short and J 2 bases short, with 3 bases between. The CDR3 region has the DNA TGTGCCAGCAGTTTGAACACAGATACGCAGTATTTT. As protein: CASSLNTDTQYF.

The chain combines TRBV4-1 with TRBJ1-5, with 7 bases fitting TRBD1. Losses at the gene ends were 1 base for V and 4 bases for J; bases not matched to a gene: 10. The CDR3 loop spans 17 amino acids. Germline CDR1 is MGHRA and CDR2 is YSYEKL. This CDR3 reads CASSQGPRGQSNQPQHF. Written as DNA, the CDR3 is TGCGCCAGCAGCCAAGGCCCCCGGGGACAGTCAAATCAGCCCCAGCATTTT.

The chain joins TRBV12-3 or TRBV12-4 to TRBJ1-5; TRBD1 might be the D (6 bases). The CDR3 is made up of 13 amino acids. The ends were cut back, 2 bases at V and 6 bases at J, with 8 bases in the middle. The CDR3 nucleotides read TGTGCCAGCAGTTTACAGGGGTTTCAGCCCCAGCATTTT. Its translation is CASSLQGFQPQHF.

This chain joins TRBV27 and TRBJ1-1; maybe TRBD1 (5 bases). The germline V and J ends were trimmed by 8 bases and 3 bases, with 22 bases remaining between them. This CDR3 contains 16 residues. The germline CDR1 and CDR2 sequences are MNHEY and SMNVEV (reference sequence). The CDR3 nucleotides are TGTGCCAGCGGGGGACCCTCCGACAGACGCTACACTGAAGCTTTCTTT. It translates to CASGGPSDRRYTEAFF.

The chain uses TRBV28 and TRBJ1-1; TRBD1 matches at 7 bases. V trimming: 5 bases; J trimming: 4 bases; junction bases outside the gene matches: 10. CDR3 length: 15 residues. CDR1 and CDR2 (germline): MDHEN, SYDVKM. CDR3 amino acids: CASSVQGGPGTEAFF. Here the CDR3 DNA reads TGTGCCAGCAGTGTACAAGGGGGCCCCGGCACTGAAGCTTTCTTT.

The genes are TRBV2 and TRBJ2-7; D is unclear. Trimming removed 7 bases from V and 3 bases from J, with 4 bases in between. Germline V gene data show CDR1 as SNHLY and CDR2 as FYNNEI. This CDR3 is 10 amino acids long. The CDR3 DNA is TGTGCCAGCACTAGCTACGAGCAGTACTTC. Its translation: CASTSYEQYF.

The chain carries TRBV18 and TRBJ2-3; D is tentatively TRBD1 or TRBD2 (5 bases each). Trimming left V 5 bases short and J 0 bases short, with 15 bases between. This CDR3 contains 16 residues. Germline V CDR1 and CDR2: KGHSH, LQKENI. The CDR3: CASSSGTPASTDTQYF. CDR3 coding DNA: TGTGCCAGCTCATCCGGGACGCCCGCGAGCACAGATACGCAGTATTTT.

V gene TRBV4-1 combines with J gene TRBJ1-2; 8 bases match TRBD1. V trimming: 3 bases; J trimming: 5 bases; junction bases outside the gene matches: 8. There are 15 residues in the CDR3. The germline CDR1 and CDR2 sequences are MGHRA and YSYEKL. The CDR3 DNA follows: TGCGCCAGCAGCCATCAAGGACAGGGAGAGTATGGCTACACCTTC. Amino acids: CASSHQGQGEYGYTF.

This clone was picked up a small number of times. The same CDR3 is also encoded by other DNA sequences in this sample. This chain links TRBV6-5 with TRBJ1-5, with 8 bases matching TRBD1. This CDR3 is 14 amino acids long. V shed 6 bases and J 4 bases; nucleotides not matched to a gene: 5. CDR1 MNHEY and CDR2 SVGAGI come from the germline V gene. CDR3 in amino acids: CASRRTGRNQPQHF. In DNA form, the CDR3 reads TGTGCCAGCAGACGGACAGGGAGGAATCAGCCCCAGCATTTT.

V usage is TRBV9 and J usage is TRBJ2-1; D perhaps matches TRBD2 (6 bases). Germline CDR1 SGDLS, CDR2 YYNGEE. Trimming left V 5 bases short and J 6 bases short, with 12 bases between. CDR3 size: 13 residues. For the CDR3, the DNA is TGTGCCAGCAGTGCCGGGAGTCCCAATGAGCAGTTCTTC. Amino acids: CASSAGSPNEQFF.

V gene TRBV30 combines with J gene TRBJ2-7; 14 bases line up with TRBD2. With 5 bases clipped from V and 7 bases from J, the junction kept 10 bases outside the gene matches. CDR1 and CDR2 (germline): GTSNPN, SVGIG (reference sequence). CDR3 size: 15 residues. CDR3: CAWGGLAGVVGEQYF. The DNA for the CDR3 is TGTGCCTGGGGGGGACTAGCGGGAGTAGTAGGGGAGCAGTACTTC.

This CDR3 is CASGYRNTEAFF. The CDR3 DNA is TGTGCCAGCGGATACAGGAACACTGAAGCTTTCTTT. The chain has TRBV6-5 and TRBJ1-1, with unresolved D. Between the trimmed V and J ends, which lost 8 bases and 1 base, there was a span of 8 bases. Per the germline V gene, CDR1 is MNHEY and CDR2 is SVGAGI. This CDR3 has 12 residues.

The chain links TRBV29-1 to TRBJ1-4, with D unclear. Looked up from germline, CDR1 is SQVTM and CDR2 is ANQGSEA. The CDR3 consists of 12 residues. The germline V and J ends were trimmed by 5 bases and 8 bases, with 12 bases remaining between them. CDR3 amino acids: CSVRVQEEKLFF. Here the CDR3 DNA reads TGCAGCGTTCGGGTTCAGGAGGAAAAACTGTTTTTT.

The rearrangement links TRBV5-1 to TRBJ2-1, with 9 positions matching TRBD2. V trimming: 7 bases; J trimming: 9 bases; junction bases outside the gene matches: 14. This CDR3 comprises 15 residues. CDR1 and CDR2 (germline): SGHRS, YFSETQ. In DNA, the CDR3 is TGCGCCAGCCGCCCCGGGACTAGCCCCACAATTGAGCAGTTCTTC. Translation: CASRPGTSPTIEQFF.

The chain combines TRBV5-4 with TRBJ2-7; maybe TRBD2 (5 bases). The CDR3 length is 13 residues. The germline CDR1 and CDR2 sequences are SGHNT and YYREEE (reference sequence). V was shortened by 4 bases and J by 3 bases, with 11 bases between the two germline ends. CDR3 loop: CASSRFRDYEQYF. The CDR3 DNA follows: TGTGCCAGCAGCCGATTCCGGGACTACGAGCAGTACTTC.